Sequencing of this T cell receptor (beta chain) was carried out in a study of blood T cell repertoires in COVID-19. Across the study: Some COVID-19 samples were acute and others convalescent; all came from the United States, Italy and Spain. T cells, B-cell-depleted T cells, or PBMCs supplied cDNA or gDNA.

Original data processing: Amplification of reference gene primers provided the estimated nucleated cell counts. The repertoire was sequenced with immunoSEQ multiplex PCR; TCRdb's copy has only in-frame clones and lacks some. That table gives V, J and clone size, and the DNA gave D and trimming. The data contain 250,000 to 300,000 clones, 89% of them singletons. The CDR3 runs 15 residues. After removal of 4 bases from V and 5 bases from J, the junction contained 3 bases not matched to a gene. Germline V gene lookup returns CDR1 LGHNA and CDR2 YNFKEQ. Source material: peripheral blood. The origin of this receptor is a woman in her thirties or forties who had recovered from COVID-19. The chain uses TRBV4-2 and TRBJ2-2, with 11 positions matching TRBD2. The CDR3 region is CASSPGLAETGELFF. For the CDR3, the DNA is TGTGCCAGCAGCCCGGGACTAGCGGAAACCGGGGAGCTGTTTTTT.